The 19 T cell receptor beta chains reported below all come from one sample, sequenced in a study of T cell responses to AZD1222 COVID-19 vaccine (dated by TCRdb to the early 2020s). Libraries were constructed by the immunoSEQ multiplex PCR assay. TCRdb took over this immuneACCESS table, retaining in-frame rearrangements with V and J assigned. Such tables are incomplete; in checked studies, under half of the missing clones stem from an unresolved V gene, and the remainder is unexplained. This sample has about 150,000 clones in its table, and approximately 90% of those were observed once. The ten largest clones add up to less than 3.5% of the sample. The time point label corresponds to: about 28 days (+/-7) after the second vaccine dose. The sample was peripheral blood, taken 28 days after the second AZD1222 dose. These receptors originate from an adult who received the AZD1222 COVID-19 vaccine.

With regard to this clone: Germline is not matched at one junction end, which may reflect a read error. The CDR3 region is CASSMRVRGYNEKLFF. The CDR3 region has the DNA TGTGCCAGTAGTATGAGGGTGCGAGGATATAATGAAAAATTGTTTTTT. The V call is TRBV19, the J call TRBJ1-4; no firm D call. This CDR3 has 16 amino acids. Germline loops: CDR1 LNHDA, CDR2 SQIVND (reference sequence).

The chain carries TRBV6-5 and TRBJ1-4; D is undetermined. Germline loops: CDR1 MNHEY, CDR2 SVGAGI. The CDR3 extends over 14 amino acids. Trimming took off 8 bases at V and 1 base at J, with 11 bases between the two ends. CDR3 region: CASGVGLTNEKLFF. For the CDR3, the DNA is TGTGCCAGCGGGGTGGGTCTAACTAATGAAAAACTGTTTTTT.

The chain is built from TRBV30 and TRBJ1-4, with 7 bases aligning to TRBD1. The ends lost 2 bases at V and 3 bases at J; junction bases unmatched: 3. The CDR3 is made up of 14 amino acids. Germline CDR1 is GTSNPN and CDR2 is SVGIG (reference sequence). The DNA for the CDR3 is TGTGCCTGGAGTCCGGGACAGCCTAATGAAAAACTGTTTTTT. Its protein product is CAWSPGQPNEKLFF. The variable domain in full, completed from reference TRBV30 and TRBJ1-4, reads SQTIHQWPATLVQPVGSPLSLECTVEGTSNPNLYWYRQAAGRGLQLLFYSVGIGQISSEVPQNLSASRPQDRQFILSSKKLLLSDSGFYLCAWSPGQPNEKLFFGSGTQLSVL.

In its sample, this clone was seen once. The chain has TRBV4-3 and TRBJ2-3; 8 bases are shared with TRBD1. Unmatched junction bases numbered 0, after V lost 3 bases and J lost 1 base. This CDR3 is built from 14 residues. Germline CDR1 is LGHNA and CDR2 is YSLEER. CDR3 residues: CASSQDRGTDTQYF. The CDR3 DNA reads TGCGCCAGCAGCCAGGACAGGGGCACAGATACGCAGTATTTT.

The chain couples TRBV5-8 to TRBJ2-7; perhaps TRBD2 as D (5 bases). CDR3 length: 15 residues. V was trimmed by 0 bases and J by 2 bases, leaving 12 bases between them. Germline assignment: CDR1 SGHTS and CDR2 YDEGEE. In nucleotides, the CDR3 is TGTGCCAGCAGCTTGGCGGGATACCAGGCCTACGAGCAGTACTTC. Its protein product is CASSLAGYQAYEQYF.

The table lists this clone with a few counts. This rearrangement joins TRBV5-1 to TRBJ2-7; D is ambiguous. Germline CDR1 is SGHRS and CDR2 is YFSETQ. The CDR3 is 13 residues long. Trimming shortened V by 0 bases and J by 2 bases, and 6 bases separated the two germline ends. The CDR3: CASSLGLPYEQYF. As DNA, the CDR3 is TGCGCCAGCAGCTTGGGTCTACCCTACGAGCAGTACTTC.

The J gene is TRBJ1-1, the V gene TRBV6-5; TRBD1 matches at 7 bases. The CDR3 length is 14 residues. The V segment lost 7 bases and the J segment 0 bases; nucleotides outside the gene matches: 5. The germline CDR1 and CDR2 sequences are MNHEY and SVGAGI. The CDR3 spells CASTPGQMNTEAFF. In DNA form, the CDR3 reads TGTGCCAGCACCCCGGGACAGATGAACACTGAAGCTTTCTTT.

V and J are TRBV12-3 or TRBV12-4 and TRBJ2-4; 8 nucleotides line up with TRBD2. J lost 8 bases, V lost 6 bases, and 6 bases had no gene match. The CDR3 loop spans 13 amino acids. Written as DNA, the CDR3 is TGTGCCAGCAGACCCCGCGGGGGGCACATTCAGTACTTC. It translates to CASRPRGGHIQYF.

V and J are TRBV6-5 and TRBJ1-4; 8 bases agree with TRBD1. Trimming removed 2 bases from V and 4 bases from J; junction bases left unmatched: 3. Germline V gene sequence: CDR1 MNHEY, CDR2 SVGAGI. The CDR3 runs to 15 residues. CDR3 bases: TGTGCCAGCAGTTACCGACAGGGGCATAATGAAAAACTGTTTTTT. Encoded protein: CASSYRQGHNEKLFF.

In nucleotides, the CDR3 is TGTGCCAGCGGCAAGTGGGGGATGAACACTGAAGCTTTCTTT. Translating it yields CASGKWGMNTEAFF. This sequence joins TRBV7-2 and TRBJ1-1, with D perhaps matching TRBD1 (5 bases). The CDR3 has 14 residues. Trimming removed 8 bases from V and 0 bases from J, with 13 bases in between. The germline V gene has CDR1 SGHTA and CDR2 FQGNSA.

The chain couples TRBV19 to TRBJ1-5; maybe TRBD1 (6 bases). V was pared by 3 bases and J by 3 bases, with 9 bases between. Germline loops: CDR1 LNHDA, CDR2 SQIVND (reference sequence). This CDR3 spans 14 amino acids. The DNA for the CDR3 is TGTGCCAGTAGTATTGGACAGCTCAATCAGCCCCAGCATTTT. Protein sequence: CASSIGQLNQPQHF.

The chain couples TRBV12-3 or TRBV12-4 to TRBJ2-2; the D is unclear. V was pared by 7 bases and J by 5 bases, with 11 bases between. The CDR3 contains 13 residues. The CDR3 is CASTSVRTGELFF. The CDR3 coding sequence is TGTGCCAGCACCTCAGTGAGGACCGGGGAGCTGTTTTTT.

The rearrangement uses TRBV6-2 or TRBV6-3 and TRBJ2-3, with 9 positions matching TRBD2. Germline V lookup: CDR1 MNHEY, CDR2 SVGEGT. The CDR3 length is 18 residues. V dropped 0 bases and J dropped 6; count of bases not matched to a gene: 13. Here the CDR3 DNA reads TGTGCCAGCAGTTACTCGATAAGTCTTAGCGGGAGCAGGGATACGCAGTATTTT. Protein sequence: CASSYSISLSGSRDTQYF.

This rearrangement joins TRBV2 to TRBJ2-1, with 8 bases matching TRBD2. V gave up 9 bases and J gave up 4 bases; unmatched junction bases: 14. This CDR3 comprises 16 residues. Per germline, CDR1 SNHLY and CDR2 FYNNEI. The CDR3 is CARDLDLAGVYNEQFF. CDR3 sequence (DNA): TGTGCCAGAGACCTAGACCTAGCGGGTGTTTACAATGAGCAGTTCTTC. Full variable domain (missing parts from reference TRBV2 and TRBJ2-1): EPEVTQTPSHQVTQMGQEVILRCVPISNHLYFYWYRQILGQKVEFLVSFYNNEISEKSEIFDDQFSVERPDGSNFTLKIRSTKLEDSAMYFCARDLDLAGVYNEQFFGPGTRLTVL.

Here the CDR3 DNA reads TGTGCCAGCAGCTTAGAAATGGGAGCGTTCTACGAGCAGTACTTC. Its translation: CASSLEMGAFYEQYF. The rearrangement links TRBV7-6 to TRBJ2-7; a possible D gene is TRBD2 (5 bases). This CDR3 has 15 amino acids. V lost 1 base and J 3 bases, leaving 13 bases between the germline ends. CDR1 is SGHVS and CDR2 is FNYEAQ in the germline V gene.

This chain connects TRBV25-1 to TRBJ1-4; D not certain. CDR1 is MGHDK, CDR2 SYGVNS, per germline. There are 12 residues in the CDR3. V lost 8 bases and J 4 bases, leaving 8 bases between the germline ends. The CDR3 DNA reads TGTGCCAGCGGTGGAATTAATGAAAAACTGTTTTTT. It translates to CASGGINEKLFF.

This chain connects TRBV5-4 to TRBJ2-1, with 10 nucleotides matching TRBD2. With V trimmed by 0 bases and J by 7 bases, 7 bases remained unmatched. CDR1 SGHNT and CDR2 YYREEE come from the germline V gene (reference sequence). This CDR3 has 16 amino acids. The CDR3 protein is CASSLGGASGRNEQFF. The CDR3 DNA follows: TGTGCCAGCAGCTTGGGGGGGGCTAGCGGGAGAAATGAGCAGTTCTTC.

V and J are TRBV3-1 (or the pseudogene TRBV3-2) and TRBJ2-7; D is perhaps TRBD2 (7 bases). The CDR3 runs 15 residues. The V gene lost 0 bases and the J gene lost 3 bases, with 12 bases spanning the gap. CDR1 is LGHDT and CDR2 is YNNKEL in the germline V gene (reference sequence). The CDR3 DNA reads TGTGCCAGCAGCCAAGATAGGGGGGGATTCTACGAGCAGTACTTC. This codes for CASSQDRGGFYEQYF.

This clone was observed a handful of times. The chain recombines TRBV13 with TRBJ1-2; D is perhaps TRBD1 (5 bases). Trimming took off 4 bases at V and 0 bases at J, with 12 bases between the two ends. Per the germline V gene, CDR1 is PRHDT and CDR2 is FYEKMQ (reference sequence). This CDR3 region has 15 residues. CDR3: CASSWTGRTNYGYTF. CDR3 nucleotides: TGTGCCAGCAGCTGGACGGGACGAACTAACTATGGCTACACCTTC.